This T cell receptor beta chain was documented in a study of T cells expressing NK-cell markers. Overall study context: Sorted CD3+CD56-NKG2C+, CD3+CD56+NKG2C+ and CD3+CD56+NKG2C- T cells supplied the TCR beta repertoires.

UMIs were included in TCR beta cDNA generated by 5'RACE template switching. TCRdb reworked the 5' RACE reads into one entry per CDR3 protein, no DNA. The table counts 90,000 to 130,000 distinct CDR3 sequences; around a sixth lies in the top ten. Looked up from germline, CDR1 is LGHNA and CDR2 is YSLEER. This CDR3 spans 17 amino acids. Regarding this clonotype: Its antigen is currently unknown.

Overall study findings and caveats: In roughly six donors, dominant CD3+CD56+NKG2C+ clonotypes ranked among the top 10 CD8+ clonotypes.

The rearrangement uses TRBV4-3 and TRBJ2-1; without DNA, the TCRdb call of TRBD2 cannot be checked. The source material was blood T cells: a sorted CD56 or NKG2C T cell subset, CD4+ or CD8+ T cells, or bulk PBMC T cells (not recorded which). The clonotype originates from a woman aged 18 to 75 in good health. The CDR3: CASSQDWRTVAANEQFF.